What follows are 18 T cell receptor beta chains derived from one specimen sequenced in a study of T-cell memory formation after mild COVID-19. A single record per CDR3 protein comes from TCRdb applying MiXCR to the 5' RACE reads. The sample records under 550,000 distinct CDR3 sequences, over 15% being singletons. The material sequenced was PBMCs or a T cell subset sorted from them (not recorded which). The origin of the receptors is an adult woman who had mild COVID-19 (a few samples of this study predate the infection). Cell type and time point are not known.

This clonotype was counted a few times. The V call is TRBV5-1, the J call TRBJ2-3; D is possibly TRBD1 (6 bases). Germline V gene data show CDR1 as SGHRS and CDR2 as YFSETQ. The CDR3 sequence is 15 residues long. The ends were cut back, 0 bases at V and 3 bases at J, with 11 bases in the middle. CDR3 amino acids: CASSLDWGRTDTQYF. CDR3 DNA sequence: TGCGCCAGCAGCTTGGACTGGGGGCGAACAGATACGCAGTATTTT.

This clonotype was seen ten or more times. The chain combines TRBV7-9 with TRBJ1-1, with D tentatively TRBD1 (6 bases). The length of the CDR3 is 15 residues. The germline gives CDR1 SEHNR, CDR2 FQNEAQ (reference sequence). Deletions cut 4 bases from V and 1 base from J, with 13 bases between. CDR3 in amino acids: CASSSNRDTNTEAFF. In DNA, the CDR3 is TGTGCCAGCAGCTCGAACAGGGATACGAACACTGAAGCTTTCTTT.

This clonotype has just a few counts. J is TRBJ2-1 and V is TRBV29-1, with 8 nucleotides matching TRBD2. Per germline, CDR1 SQVTM and CDR2 ANQGSEA. V lost 6 bases and J lost 2; bases outside the gene matches: 18. The CDR3 is made up of 18 amino acids. The CDR3 here is CSVEGLFLAGKTYNEQFF. CDR3 nucleotide sequence: TGCAGCGTCGAGGGGCTGTTTCTAGCGGGCAAGACCTACAATGAGCAGTTCTTC.

The chain couples TRBV6-2 or TRBV6-3 to TRBJ1-1; no reliable D call. V lost 5 bases to trimming and J lost 2 bases, with 12 bases between them. The germline V gene encodes CDR1 MNHEY and CDR2 SVGEGT. The CDR3 has 14 amino acids. The CDR3 nucleotides read TGTGCCAGCAGTGCGCCAACACAAAACACTGAAGCTTTCTTT. It encodes CASSAPTQNTEAFF.

This clonotype came up a few times. This sequence joins TRBV11-3 and TRBJ2-1; 10 nucleotides agree with TRBD2. V was pared by 3 bases and J by 0 bases, with 2 bases of the junction left unmatched. CDR1 is SGHNT and CDR2 is YENEEA in the germline V gene. The CDR3 is 16 amino acids. The CDR3 region is CASSFSGRTSYNEQFF. The CDR3 DNA is TGTGCCAGCAGCTTTAGCGGGAGGACCTCCTACAATGAGCAGTTCTTC.

This clonotype has more than one count but fewer than ten. This chain links TRBV19 with TRBJ2-3; D is possibly TRBD1 (7 bases). Per germline, CDR1 LNHDA and CDR2 SQIVND (reference sequence). Trimming stripped 1 base from V and 3 bases from J, with 11 bases between. The CDR3 runs 15 residues. This CDR3 is CASSIVPGGTDTQYF. Written as DNA, the CDR3 is TGTGCCAGTAGTATAGTTCCAGGGGGGACAGATACGCAGTATTTT.

The chain links TRBV27 to TRBJ2-7; D remains unclear. The germline CDR1 and CDR2 sequences are MNHEY and SMNVEV (reference sequence). The CDR3 runs 15 residues. The ends were cut back, 0 bases at V and 0 bases at J, with 9 bases in the middle. The DNA for the CDR3 is TGTGCCAGCAGTTTATCACGGGTAGGCTCCTACGAGCAGTACTTC. This codes for CASSLSRVGSYEQYF.

This clonotype was counted between two and nine times. This chain links TRBV7-3 with TRBJ1-2; no clear D gene. The CDR3 loop spans 15 amino acids. Trimming pared 1 base from V and 4 bases from J, leaving 13 bases between. Germline V gives CDR1 SGHTA, CDR2 FQGTGA. CDR3 nucleotide sequence: TGTGCCAGCAGCTTAAATGGTGGGCACGGCTATGGCTACACCTTC. Translated, it gives CASSLNGGHGYGYTF.

The rearrangement links TRBV19 to TRBJ2-3; D possibly corresponds to TRBD1 (8 bases). Germline values: CDR1 LNHDA, CDR2 SQIVND (reference sequence). Trimming took off 6 bases at V and 1 base at J, with 14 bases between the two ends. The length of the CDR3 is 15 residues. The CDR3 nucleotides are TGTGCCAGTAGGGACAGGGACTACCGCACAGATACGCAGTATTTT. Amino acid sequence: CASRDRDYRTDTQYF.

This clonotype was recorded a few times. The chain combines TRBV28 with TRBJ1-5; 8 positions match TRBD1. With V trimmed by 5 bases and J by 7 bases, 7 bases remained unmatched. Germline lookup yields CDR1 MDHEN and CDR2 SYDVKM. The CDR3 totals 14 residues. This CDR3 reads CASSPSGGGQPQHF. DNA for the CDR3: TGTGCCAGCAGTCCCTCAGGGGGCGGGCAGCCCCAGCATTTT.

CDR3 bases: TGCGCCAGCAGAATGGGACAGGGGGACTACAATGAGCAGTTCTTC. Translated: CASRMGQGDYNEQFF. The chain is built from TRBV5-1 and TRBJ2-1; the match to TRBD1 covers 11 bases. The ends lost 5 bases at V and 3 bases at J; junction bases unmatched: 4. Per the germline V gene, CDR1 is SGHRS and CDR2 is YFSETQ. The CDR3 has 15 amino acids.

The chain links TRBV29-1 to TRBJ1-1; no reliable D call. Germline assignment: CDR1 SQVTM and CDR2 ANQGSEA. The germline V and J ends were trimmed by 5 bases and 6 bases, with 10 bases remaining between them. The CDR3 covers 11 residues. CDR3 loop: CSVLADPEAFF. In nucleotides, the CDR3 is TGCAGCGTTCTGGCGGATCCTGAAGCTTTCTTT.

This clonotype was seen a few times. The V gene is TRBV9, the J gene TRBJ2-5; no definite D call. The germline V and J ends were trimmed by 0 bases and 0 bases, with 6 bases remaining between them. Germline V lookup: CDR1 SGDLS, CDR2 YYNGEE. This CDR3 comprises 14 residues. The DNA for the CDR3 is TGTGCCAGCAGCGTAGACAGTGACCAAGAGACCCAGTACTTC. It codes for CASSVDSDQETQYF.

This clonotype showed up just a few times. This chain uses TRBV29-1 with TRBJ1-1; TRBD1 aligns across 7 bases. V shed 7 bases and J 4 bases; nucleotides not matched to a gene: 12. The CDR3 totals 14 residues. Germline V gene data show CDR1 as SQVTM and CDR2 as ANQGSEA. Here the CDR3 reads CSARQGLTSTEAFF. CDR3 nucleotides: TGCAGCGCTCGACAGGGCCTCACCTCCACTGAAGCTTTCTTT.

This clonotype was seen a handful of times. The gene calls are TRBV5-1 and TRBJ2-7, with D perhaps assigned TRBD1 or TRBD2 (5 bases each). Germline CDR1 is SGHRS and CDR2 is YFSETQ. The CDR3 has 12 amino acids. Trimming removed 2 bases at V and 5 bases at J, with 8 bases between. In DNA form, the CDR3 reads TGCGCCAGCAGCTTCTGGGGGAACGAGCAGTACTTC. Translation gives CASSFWGNEQYF.

This clonotype has a handful of counts. The chain has TRBV12-3 or TRBV12-4 and TRBJ1-3; no clear D gene. CDR3 size: 15 residues. Trimming stripped 3 bases from V and 2 bases from J, with 11 bases between. The CDR3 spells CASSFEKGAGNTIYF. CDR3 coding DNA: TGTGCCAGCAGTTTCGAAAAGGGCGCTGGAAACACCATATATTTT.

The V call is TRBV5-4, the J call TRBJ2-5; D tentatively reads TRBD1 or TRBD2 (6 bases each). The germline gives CDR1 SGHNT, CDR2 YYREEE (reference sequence). The CDR3 sequence is 12 residues long. Trimming removed 5 bases from V and 7 bases from J, with 12 bases in between. The CDR3 DNA reads as TGTGCCAGCAGGGGGGGCCTGGGGACCCAGTACTTC. Translating gives CASRGGLGTQYF.

The sample holds a few counts of this clonotype. V usage is TRBV20-1 and J usage is TRBJ1-1; 7 bases align to TRBD1. The V and J ends lost 6 bases and 6 bases, in that order; junction bases with no gene match: 4. CDR3 length: 11 residues. The V gene's germline CDR1 is DFQATT and CDR2 SNEGSKA (reference sequence). The CDR3 nucleotides read TGCAGTGCCCCAGGGGGGGCTGAAGCTTTCTTT. It is translated as CSAPGGAEAFF.